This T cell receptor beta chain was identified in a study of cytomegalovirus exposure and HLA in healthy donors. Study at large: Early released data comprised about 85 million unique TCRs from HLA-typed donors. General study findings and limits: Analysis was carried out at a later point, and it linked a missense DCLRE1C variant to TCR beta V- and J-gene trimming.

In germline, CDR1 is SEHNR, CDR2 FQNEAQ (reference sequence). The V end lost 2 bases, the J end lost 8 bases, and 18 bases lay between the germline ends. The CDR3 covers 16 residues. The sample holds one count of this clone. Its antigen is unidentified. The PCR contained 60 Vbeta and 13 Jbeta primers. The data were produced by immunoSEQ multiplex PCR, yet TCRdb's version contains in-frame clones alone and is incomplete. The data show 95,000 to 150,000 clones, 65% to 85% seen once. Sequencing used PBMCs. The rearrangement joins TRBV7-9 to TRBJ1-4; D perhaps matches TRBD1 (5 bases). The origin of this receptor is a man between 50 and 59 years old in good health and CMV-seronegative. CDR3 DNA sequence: TGTGCCAGCAGCTTACCCGCGGGGGGAAGTGTGGAAAAACTGTTTTTT. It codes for CASSLPAGGSVEKLFF. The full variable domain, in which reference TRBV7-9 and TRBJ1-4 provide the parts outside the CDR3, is DTGVSQNPRHKITKRGQNVTFRCDPISEHNRLYWYRQTLGQGPEFLTYFQNEAQLEKSRLLSDRFSAERPKGSFSTLEIQRTEQGDSAMYLCASSLPAGGSVEKLFFGSGTQLSVL.